The 23 T cell receptor beta chains below were found in one sample sequenced in a study of T cells in Graves' hyperthyroidism and ophthalmopathy. There were TCR beta CDR3 regions amplified from RNA transcripts. A first-round RT-PCR of the TCR CDR3 used the HTBI primer set. TCRdb used MiXCR to reprocess the multiplex PCR reads, holding one entry per CDR3 protein. Among 500,000 to 750,000 distinct CDR3 sequences, around 42% were seen once, and the ten largest hold around 8%. Sequencing input: peripheral blood or thyroid tissue (not recorded which). These receptors all stem from a woman between 18 and 29 years old with Graves' hyperthyroidism.

The V and J genes are TRBV5-8 and TRBJ2-5; 8 bases agree with TRBD2. From germline, CDR1 is SGHTS and CDR2 YDEGEE. The V and J ends lost 4 bases and 4 bases, in that order; junction bases with no gene match: 12. This CDR3 is 16 amino acids long. The CDR3 DNA reads TGTGCCAGCAGCCAAACCCTAGCGGGTGTATTAGAGACCCAGTACTTC. This encodes CASSQTLAGVLETQYF.

V is TRBV2 and J is TRBJ1-5; 9 bases fit TRBD1. This CDR3 comprises 16 residues. The V gene's germline CDR1 is SNHLY and CDR2 FYNNEI. The ends lost 7 bases at V and 2 bases at J; junction bases unmatched: 9. The CDR3, as DNA: TGTGCCAGCAACCCGGGACAGGGCGATGGCAATCAGCCCCAGCATTTT. It specifies CASNPGQGDGNQPQHF.

This chain joins TRBV20-1 and TRBJ2-1; TRBD2 matches at 7 bases. The CDR3 is made up of 14 amino acids. Trimming took 1 base from V and 10 from J; bases not matched to a gene: 10. CDR1 and CDR2 (germline): DFQATT, SNEGSKA (reference sequence). The CDR3 DNA is TGCAGTGCTAGAGTAGGGACTATCTACACGGAGCAGTTCTTC. It yields the protein CSARVGTIYTEQFF.

The V gene is TRBV10-3, the J gene TRBJ1-4; D gene ambiguous. The germline V gene has CDR1 ENHRY and CDR2 SYGVKD. V was cut by 8 bases and J by 8 bases, with 9 bases left in between. This CDR3 region has 11 residues. In DNA form, the CDR3 reads TGTGCCATCGCTAGCTCGGAAAAACTGTTTTTT. Translated, it gives CAIASSEKLFF.

This clonotype showed up many times. V gene TRBV12-3 or TRBV12-4 combines with J gene TRBJ1-5; D remains ambiguous. Trimming pared 1 base from V and 6 bases from J, leaving 10 bases between. The CDR3 consists of 14 residues. The CDR3 coding sequence is TGTGCCAGCAGTTTAGAGACCTTCGGTCAGCCCCAGCATTTT. Encoded protein: CASSLETFGQPQHF.

This clonotype has at least ten counts. The rearrangement links TRBV12-3 or TRBV12-4 to TRBJ2-7; TRBD1 matches at 9 bases. After removal of 0 bases from V and 1 base from J, the junction contained 7 bases not matched to a gene. The CDR3 has 17 residues. CDR3 amino acids: CASSLAVWTGESYEQYF. The DNA of the CDR3 is TGTGCCAGCAGTTTAGCGGTCTGGACAGGGGAATCCTACGAGCAGTACTTC.

The rearrangement uses TRBV4-1 and TRBJ2-3, with 7 bases matching TRBD2. CDR1 and CDR2 (germline): MGHRA, YSYEKL. The V segment lost 4 bases and the J segment 0 bases; nucleotides outside the gene matches: 10. This CDR3 spans 17 amino acids. The CDR3 here is CASSRPPGTISTDTQYF. The CDR3, as DNA: TGCGCCAGCAGCCGTCCCCCCGGGACTATAAGCACAGATACGCAGTATTTT.

V usage is TRBV20-1 and J usage is TRBJ2-5; D is possibly TRBD1 (6 bases). Trimming cost V 6 bases and J 5 bases, with 13 bases left between them. The CDR3 runs 12 residues. The germline CDR1 and CDR2 sequences are DFQATT and SNEGSKA (reference sequence). The CDR3 bases are TGCAGTGCAAGGACAGTGAGGGAGACCCAGTACTTC. Encoded protein: CSARTVRETQYF.

Regarding this clonotype: Possible read error: a much larger clone is one base away. The J gene is TRBJ1-1, the V gene TRBV9; no firm D call. Germline assignment: CDR1 SGDLS and CDR2 YYNGEE. The CDR3 consists of 15 residues. V lost 2 bases, J lost 1 base, and 12 bases lay in between. CDR3 loop: CASSVEVLQNTEAFF. The CDR3 region has the DNA TGTGCCAGCAGCGTCGAGGTCTTACAGAACACTGAAGCTTTCTTT.

This clonotype has ten or more counts. The genes are TRBV19 and TRBJ2-7; D could derive from TRBD1 or TRBD2 (6 bases each). The CDR3 is 14 residues long. The germline CDR1 and CDR2 sequences are LNHDA and SQIVND (reference sequence). V was pared by 7 bases and J by 7 bases, with 20 bases between. The CDR3, as DNA: TGTGCCAGTACACGGGGGCAGGGGTCGGAGGAGCAGTACTTC. Protein sequence: CASTRGQGSEEQYF.

This clonotype was counted ten times or more. The chain carries TRBV5-6 and TRBJ2-5; D may be TRBD1 or TRBD2 (5 bases each). CDR3 length: 16 amino acids. Germline CDR1 is SGHDT and CDR2 is YYEEEE. The V end was cut by 0 bases, the J end by 1 base, with 13 bases between. This CDR3 reads CASSLGPGPFQETQYF. CDR3 nucleotides: TGTGCCAGCAGCTTGGGGCCGGGACCCTTCCAAGAGACCCAGTACTTC.

As regards this clonotype: A much larger clonotype is one base distant, so this may be a read error. The chain links TRBV7-3 to TRBJ2-5; TRBD2 might be the D (5 bases). The CDR3 covers 16 residues. V was clipped by 5 bases and J by 5 bases, with 21 bases between them. Germline CDR1 SGHTA, CDR2 FQGTGA. The CDR3 nucleotides are TGTGCCAGCAGCCCCGGACGAGCCACCGGGAAGGAGACCCAGTACTTC. Amino acids: CASSPGRATGKETQYF.

This clonotype was found many times. The CDR3 DNA reads as TGTGCCAGTAGCGCGGCGGACAGTGGAAACACCATATATTTT. The encoded protein is CASSAADSGNTIYF. The chain carries TRBV19 and TRBJ1-3; TRBD1 might be the D (6 bases). V was clipped by 6 bases and J by 3 bases, with 12 bases between them. The CDR3 loop spans 14 amino acids. The germline CDR1 and CDR2 sequences are LNHDA and SQIVND (reference sequence).

Ten or more counts support this clonotype. The chain uses TRBV12-3 or TRBV12-4 and TRBJ2-5; 7 bases line up with TRBD2. V trimming: 2 bases; J trimming: 5 bases; junction bases outside the gene matches: 5. The CDR3 length is 14 residues. The CDR3 here is CASSLLREWETQYF. In DNA form, the CDR3 reads TGTGCCAGCAGTTTATTGCGGGAGTGGGAGACCCAGTACTTC.

This clonotype was observed a single time. The chain joins TRBV15 to TRBJ2-7; 12 positions agree with TRBD2. The J segment lost 3 bases and the V segment lost 0 bases, leaving 6 bases of the junction unmatched. The V gene's germline CDR1 is LNHNV and CDR2 YYDKDF (reference sequence). The CDR3 loop spans 17 amino acids. For the CDR3, the DNA is TGTGCCACCAGCAGAGATCAGTCTAGCGGGAGGGACTACGAGCAGTACTTC. Its protein product is CATSRDQSSGRDYEQYF.

This clonotype was found many times. J is TRBJ2-7 and V is TRBV6-1, with TRBD1 matching 9 bases. CDR3 length equals 16 residues. Germline CDR1 reads MNHNS; CDR2 reads SASEGT. After removal of 0 bases from V and 2 bases from J, the junction contained 5 bases not matched to a gene. Here the CDR3 reads CASSEAWDRDPYEQYF. The CDR3 nucleotides read TGTGCCAGCAGTGAAGCTTGGGACAGGGACCCCTACGAGCAGTACTTC.

The chain recombines TRBV10-3 with TRBJ1-6; tentative D call: TRBD1 (5 bases). The CDR3 covers 14 residues. V was trimmed by 9 bases and J by 7 bases, leaving 16 bases between them. Germline-derived CDR1 and CDR2 are ENHRY and SYGVKD. The CDR3 spells CAIALETGNSPLHF. In DNA, the CDR3 is TGTGCCATTGCGTTGGAAACAGGCAATTCACCCCTCCACTTT.

This clonotype was detected many times. The genes are TRBV12-3 or TRBV12-4 and TRBJ2-7; D perhaps matches TRBD2 (6 bases). This CDR3 is built from 14 residues. V was clipped by 6 bases and J by 2 bases, with 14 bases between them. CDR3 sequence (DNA): TGTGCCAGCAGCTACGGGGCGGGGACCTACGAGCAGTACTTC. Translation: CASSYGAGTYEQYF.

In its sample, this clonotype was seen once. It may be a read error: a sequence one base away is much more abundant. The chain employs TRBV12-3 or TRBV12-4 and TRBJ1-3; D possibly corresponds to TRBD1 (6 bases). V lost 5 bases and J 0 bases, leaving 17 bases between the germline ends. This CDR3 comprises 17 residues. This chain's CDR3 is CASSDDKGEVSGNTIYF. CDR3 DNA sequence: TGTGCCAGCAGTGATGACAAGGGGGAAGTCTCTGGAAACACCATATATTTT.

This sequence joins TRBV7-4 and TRBJ1-5; 10 bases align to TRBD1. Germline V lookup: CDR1 SGHVT, CDR2 SQSDAQ. The length of the CDR3 is 16 residues. Trimming cost V 5 bases and J 4 bases; bases outside gene matches: 8. The CDR3 sequence is CASSSAGQGRNQPQHF. The CDR3 DNA is TGTGCCAGCAGCAGCGCGGGACAGGGGCGGAATCAGCCCCAGCATTTT. The entire variable domain, with the rest obtained from reference TRBV7-4 and TRBJ1-5, is as follows: GAGVSQSPRYKVAKRGRDVALRCDSISGHVTLYWYRQTLGQGSEVLTYSQSDAQRDKSGRPSGRFSAERPERSVSTLKIQRTEQGDSAVYLCASSSAGQGRNQPQHFGDGTRLSIL.

This chain joins TRBV10-2 and TRBJ1-5; maybe TRBD1 (5 bases). The ends were cut back, 4 bases at V and 3 bases at J, with 10 bases in the middle. The germline gives CDR1 WSHSY, CDR2 SAAADI. The CDR3 sequence is 14 residues long. The CDR3 nucleotides read TGCGCCAGCAGTGGACAGAGAGTCAATCAGCCCCAGCATTTT. Its protein is CASSGQRVNQPQHF.

This clonotype was detected only once. The chain is built from TRBV20-1 and TRBJ2-7; D is uncertain. The CDR3 is made up of 11 amino acids. V was pared by 5 bases and J by 6 bases, with 11 bases between. CDR1 is DFQATT and CDR2 is SNEGSKA in the germline V gene (reference sequence). This CDR3 reads CSAAVDGEQYF. The CDR3 DNA reads TGCAGTGCTGCCGTGGACGGCGAGCAGTACTTC.

This clonotype has a handful of counts. This chain connects TRBV6-5 to TRBJ2-5, with 10 bases identical to TRBD2. Per the germline V gene, CDR1 is MNHEY and CDR2 is SVGAGI. CDR3 length: 18 amino acids. Losses at the gene ends were 0 bases for V and 5 bases for J; bases not matched to a gene: 12. Written as DNA, the CDR3 is TGTGCCAGCAGTTACTCACGGGGACTAGCGCCCGATTGGGAGACCCAGTACTTC. This translates into CASSYSRGLAPDWETQYF.